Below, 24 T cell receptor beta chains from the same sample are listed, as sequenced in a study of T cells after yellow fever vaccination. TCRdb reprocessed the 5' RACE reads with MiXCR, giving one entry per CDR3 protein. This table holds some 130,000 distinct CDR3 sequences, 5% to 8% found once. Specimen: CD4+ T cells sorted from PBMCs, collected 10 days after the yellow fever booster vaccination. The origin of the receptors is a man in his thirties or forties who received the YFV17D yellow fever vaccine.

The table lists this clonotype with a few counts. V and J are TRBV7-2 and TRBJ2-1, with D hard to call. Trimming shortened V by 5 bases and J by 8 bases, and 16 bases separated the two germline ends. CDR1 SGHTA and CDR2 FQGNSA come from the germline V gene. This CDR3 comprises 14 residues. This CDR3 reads CASSPGPATDEQFF. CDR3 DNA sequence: TGTGCCAGCAGCCCGGGTCCCGCTACGGATGAGCAGTTCTTC.

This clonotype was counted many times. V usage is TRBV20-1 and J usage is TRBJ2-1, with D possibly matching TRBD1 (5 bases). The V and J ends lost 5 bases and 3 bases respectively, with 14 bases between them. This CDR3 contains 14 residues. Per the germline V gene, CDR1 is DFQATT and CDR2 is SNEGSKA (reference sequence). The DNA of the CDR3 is TGCAGTGCTGGCACAGGAACCCACTACAATGAGCAGTTCTTC. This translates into CSAGTGTHYNEQFF.

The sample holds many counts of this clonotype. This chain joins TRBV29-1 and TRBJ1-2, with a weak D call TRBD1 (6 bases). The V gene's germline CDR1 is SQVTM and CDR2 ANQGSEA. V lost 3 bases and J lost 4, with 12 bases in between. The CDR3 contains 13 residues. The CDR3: CSVEAGAAYGYTF. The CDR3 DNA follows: TGCAGCGTTGAGGCAGGGGCGGCCTATGGCTACACCTTC. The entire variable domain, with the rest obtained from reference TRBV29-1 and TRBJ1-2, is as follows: SAVISQKPSRDICQRGTSLTIQCQVDSQVTMMFWYRQQPGQSLTLIATANQGSEATYESGFVIDKFPISRPNLTFSTLTVSNMSPEDSSIYLCSVEAGAAYGYTFGSGTRLTVV.

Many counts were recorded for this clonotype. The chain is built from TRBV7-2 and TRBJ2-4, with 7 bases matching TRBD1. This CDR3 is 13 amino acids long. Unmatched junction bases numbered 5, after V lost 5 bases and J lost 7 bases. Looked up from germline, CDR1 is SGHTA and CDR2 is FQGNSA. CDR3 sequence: CASSIDRVNIQYF. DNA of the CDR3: TGTGCCAGCAGCATTGACAGGGTCAACATTCAGTACTTC. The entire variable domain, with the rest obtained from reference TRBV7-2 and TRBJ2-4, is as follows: GAGVSQSPSNKVTEKGKDVELRCDPISGHTALYWYRQSLGQGLEFLIYFQGNSAPDKSGLPSDRFSAERTGGSVSTLTIQRTQQEDSAVYLCASSIDRVNIQYFGAGTRLSVL.

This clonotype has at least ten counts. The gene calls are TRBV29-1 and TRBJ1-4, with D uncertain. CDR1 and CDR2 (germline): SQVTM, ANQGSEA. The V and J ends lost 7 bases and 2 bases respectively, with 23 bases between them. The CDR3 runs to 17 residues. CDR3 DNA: TGCAGCGCCCGATCAGGAGTAGTGTATTCGACTAATGAAAAACTGTTTTTT. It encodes CSARSGVVYSTNEKLFF.

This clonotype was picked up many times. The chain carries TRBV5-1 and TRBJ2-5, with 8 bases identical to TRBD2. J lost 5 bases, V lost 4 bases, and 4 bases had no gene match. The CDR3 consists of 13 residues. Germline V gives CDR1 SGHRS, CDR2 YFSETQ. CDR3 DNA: TGCGCCAGCAGCCCAGCGGGAGTGGAGACCCAGTACTTC. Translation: CASSPAGVETQYF.

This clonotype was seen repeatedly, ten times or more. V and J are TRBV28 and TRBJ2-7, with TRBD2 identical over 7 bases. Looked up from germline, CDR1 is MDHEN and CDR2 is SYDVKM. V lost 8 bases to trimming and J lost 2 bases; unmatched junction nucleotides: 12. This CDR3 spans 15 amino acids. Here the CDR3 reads CASSFVGLAAYEQYF. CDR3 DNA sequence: TGTGCCAGCTCCTTTGTCGGTCTAGCGGCCTACGAGCAGTACTTC. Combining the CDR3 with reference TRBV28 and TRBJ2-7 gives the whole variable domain DVKVTQSSRYLVKRTGEKVFLECVQDMDHENMFWYRQDPGLGLRLIYFSYDVKMKEKGDIPEGYSVSREKKERFSLILESASTNQTSMYLCASSFVGLAAYEQYFGPGTRLTVT.

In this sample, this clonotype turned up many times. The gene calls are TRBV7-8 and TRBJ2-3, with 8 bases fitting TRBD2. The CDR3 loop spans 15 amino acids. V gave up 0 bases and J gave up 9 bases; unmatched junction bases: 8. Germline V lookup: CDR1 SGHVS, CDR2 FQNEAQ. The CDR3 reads CASSLASGTRRTQYF. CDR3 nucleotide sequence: TGTGCCAGCAGCTTAGCTAGCGGGACCAGAAGGACGCAGTATTTT.

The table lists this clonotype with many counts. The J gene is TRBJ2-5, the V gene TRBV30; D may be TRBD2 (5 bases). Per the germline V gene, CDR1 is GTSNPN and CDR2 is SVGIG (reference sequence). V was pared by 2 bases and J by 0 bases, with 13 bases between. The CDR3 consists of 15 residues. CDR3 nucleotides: TGTGCCTGGAGTACCCAGACTAAGTACCAAGAGACCCAGTACTTC. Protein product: CAWSTQTKYQETQYF.

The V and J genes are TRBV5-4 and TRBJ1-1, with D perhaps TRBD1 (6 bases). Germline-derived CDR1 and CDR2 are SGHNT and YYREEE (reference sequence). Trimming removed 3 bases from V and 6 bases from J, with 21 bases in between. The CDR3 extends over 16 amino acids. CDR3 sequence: CASSYTGFVIGAEAFF. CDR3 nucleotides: TGTGCCAGCAGCTATACAGGGTTCGTTATCGGCGCTGAAGCTTTCTTT.

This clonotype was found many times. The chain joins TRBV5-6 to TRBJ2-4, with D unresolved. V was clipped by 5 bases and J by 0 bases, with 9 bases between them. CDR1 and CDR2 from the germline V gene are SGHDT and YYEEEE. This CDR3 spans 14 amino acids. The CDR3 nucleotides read TGTGCCAGCAGGATCTATGTAGCCAAAAACATTCAGTACTTC. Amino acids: CASRIYVAKNIQYF.

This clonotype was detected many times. CDR3 sequence reads: CSARDTSGRPSTDTQYF. The CDR3 bases are TGCAGTGCTAGAGATACTAGCGGGAGACCTAGCACAGATACGCAGTATTTT. The chain recombines TRBV20-1 with TRBJ2-3, with 11 bases fitting TRBD2. Germline V gene data show CDR1 as DFQATT and CDR2 as SNEGSKA (reference sequence). This CDR3 contains 17 residues. V lost 0 bases, J lost 0 bases, and 5 bases stayed unmatched.

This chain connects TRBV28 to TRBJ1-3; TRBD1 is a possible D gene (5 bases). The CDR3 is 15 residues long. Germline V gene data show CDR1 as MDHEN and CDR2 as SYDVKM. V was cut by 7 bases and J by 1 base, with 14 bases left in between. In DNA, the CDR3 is TGTGCCAGCACCAGCTGGGGGGGTTCTGGAAACACCATATATTTT. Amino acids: CASTSWGGSGNTIYF. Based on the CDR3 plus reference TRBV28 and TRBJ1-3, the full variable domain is DVKVTQSSRYLVKRTGEKVFLECVQDMDHENMFWYRQDPGLGLRLIYFSYDVKMKEKGDIPEGYSVSREKKERFSLILESASTNQTSMYLCASTSWGGSGNTIYFGEGSWLTVV.

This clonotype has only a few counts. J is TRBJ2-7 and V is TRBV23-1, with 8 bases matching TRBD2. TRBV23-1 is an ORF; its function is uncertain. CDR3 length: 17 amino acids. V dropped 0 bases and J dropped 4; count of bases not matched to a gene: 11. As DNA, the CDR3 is TGCGCCAGCAGTCAATCGGACCGGGAGGGAAGTTCGTACGAGCAGTACTTC. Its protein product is CASSQSDREGSSYEQYF.

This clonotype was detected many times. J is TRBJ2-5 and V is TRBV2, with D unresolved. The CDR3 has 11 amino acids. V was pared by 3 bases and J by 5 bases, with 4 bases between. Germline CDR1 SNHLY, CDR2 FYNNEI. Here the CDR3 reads CASSELETQYF. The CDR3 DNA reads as TGTGCCAGCAGTGAGTTGGAGACCCAGTACTTC.

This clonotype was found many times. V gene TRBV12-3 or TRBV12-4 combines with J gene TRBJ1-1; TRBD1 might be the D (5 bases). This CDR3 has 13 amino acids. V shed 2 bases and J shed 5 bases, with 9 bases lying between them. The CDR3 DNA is TGTGCCAGCAGTTTATCAGGGAAGACTGAAGCTTTCTTT. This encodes CASSLSGKTEAFF.

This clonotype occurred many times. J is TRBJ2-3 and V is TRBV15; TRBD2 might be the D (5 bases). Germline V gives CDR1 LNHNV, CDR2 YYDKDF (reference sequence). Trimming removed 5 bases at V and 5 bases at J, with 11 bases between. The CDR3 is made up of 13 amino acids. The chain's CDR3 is CATSGGSGDTQYF. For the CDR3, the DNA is TGTGCCACCAGCGGAGGTTCGGGAGATACGCAGTATTTT.

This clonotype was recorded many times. The CDR3 DNA reads TGTGCCAGCAGTCCACGGGACAGGGGAAACACTGAAGCTTTCTTT. Translated, it gives CASSPRDRGNTEAFF. The V call is TRBV6-5, the J call TRBJ1-1; 10 bases map to TRBD1. V dropped 5 bases and J dropped 2; count of bases not matched to a gene: 5. The CDR3 has 15 residues. Germline loops: CDR1 MNHEY, CDR2 SVGAGI.

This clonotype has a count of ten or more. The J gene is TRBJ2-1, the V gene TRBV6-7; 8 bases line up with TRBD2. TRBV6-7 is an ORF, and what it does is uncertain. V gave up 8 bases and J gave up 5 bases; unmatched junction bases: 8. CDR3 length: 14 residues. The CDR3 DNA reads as TGTGCCAGCGCCTACAAGCGGGAGAACAATGAGCAGTTCTTC. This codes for CASAYKRENNEQFF.

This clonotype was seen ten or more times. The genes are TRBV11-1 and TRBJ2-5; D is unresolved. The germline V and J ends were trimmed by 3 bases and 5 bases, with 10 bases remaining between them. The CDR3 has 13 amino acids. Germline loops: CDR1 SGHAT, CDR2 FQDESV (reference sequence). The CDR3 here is CASSFLGGETQYF. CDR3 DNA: TGTGCCAGCAGCTTCCTAGGCGGTGAGACCCAGTACTTC.

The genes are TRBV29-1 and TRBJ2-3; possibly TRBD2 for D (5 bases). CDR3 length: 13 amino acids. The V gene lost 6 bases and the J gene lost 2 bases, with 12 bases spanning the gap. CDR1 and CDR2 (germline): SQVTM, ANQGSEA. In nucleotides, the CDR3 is TGCAGCGTATCAGCGGACCCCACAGATACGCAGTATTTT. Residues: CSVSADPTDTQYF.

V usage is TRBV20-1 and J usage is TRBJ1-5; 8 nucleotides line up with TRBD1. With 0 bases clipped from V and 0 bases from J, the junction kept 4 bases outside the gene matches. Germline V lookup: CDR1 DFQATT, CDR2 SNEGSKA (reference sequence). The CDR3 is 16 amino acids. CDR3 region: CSARDTGGDSNQPQHF. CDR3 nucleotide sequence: TGCAGTGCTAGAGATACAGGGGGGGATAGCAATCAGCCCCAGCATTTT.

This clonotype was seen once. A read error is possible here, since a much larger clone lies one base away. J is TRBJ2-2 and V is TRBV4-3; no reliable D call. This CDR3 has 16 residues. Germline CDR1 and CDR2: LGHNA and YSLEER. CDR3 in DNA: TGCGTCAGCAGCCAAGACCCCGGAGTCAACGCCGGGGAGCTGTTTTTT. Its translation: CVSSQDPGVNAGELFF.

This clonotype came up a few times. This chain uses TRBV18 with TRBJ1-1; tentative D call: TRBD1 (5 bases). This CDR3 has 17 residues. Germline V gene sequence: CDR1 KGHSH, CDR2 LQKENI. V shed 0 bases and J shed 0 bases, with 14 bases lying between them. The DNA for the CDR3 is TGTGCCAGCTCACCACCTAATTCTCCGGGGGTGAACACTGAAGCTTTCTTT. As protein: CASSPPNSPGVNTEAFF.